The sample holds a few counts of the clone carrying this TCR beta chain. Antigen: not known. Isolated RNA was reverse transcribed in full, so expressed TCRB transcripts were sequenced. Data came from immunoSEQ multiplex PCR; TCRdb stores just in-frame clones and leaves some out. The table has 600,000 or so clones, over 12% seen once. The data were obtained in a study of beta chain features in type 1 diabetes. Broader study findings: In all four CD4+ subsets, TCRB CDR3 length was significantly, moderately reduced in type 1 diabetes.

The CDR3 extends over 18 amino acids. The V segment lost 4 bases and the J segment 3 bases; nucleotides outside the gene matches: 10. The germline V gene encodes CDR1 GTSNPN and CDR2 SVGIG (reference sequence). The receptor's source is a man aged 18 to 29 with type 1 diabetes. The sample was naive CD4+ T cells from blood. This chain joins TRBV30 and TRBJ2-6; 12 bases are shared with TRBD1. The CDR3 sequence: CAWTHPGTGGFGANVLTF. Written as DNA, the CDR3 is TGTGCCTGGACACACCCCGGGACAGGGGGCTTTGGGGCCAACGTCCTGACTTTC. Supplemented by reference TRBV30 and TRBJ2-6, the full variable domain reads SQTIHQWPATLVQPVGSPLSLECTVEGTSNPNLYWYRQAAGRGLQLLFYSVGIGQISSEVPQNLSASRPQDRQFILSSKKLLLSDSGFYLCAWTHPGTGGFGANVLTFGAGSRLTVL.